This T cell receptor beta chain was found in a study of T cell responses to AZD1222 COVID-19 vaccine (dated by TCRdb to 2020 to 2023). Background on the whole study: AZD1222 recipients with second doses at about 4 weeks or about 12 weeks were pooled, because spike-specific TCR depth and breadth did not differ between schedules. A total of under 250 trial participants underwent TCR sequencing, of whom nearly 210 had received two doses of AZD1222 and 26 had received two doses of the MenACWY control vaccine. Trial participants were enrolled by age into 18-55, 56-69 and 70-plus year subgroups, with 148, 28 and 57 TCR-sequenced participants respectively.

This sample's time point label indicates: baseline before first vaccination. Samples from vaccinated people were obtained from the UK trials COV001 and COV002, which included a single-blind randomized controlled phase 2/3 trial of AZD1222 (ChAdOx1 nCoV-19) in healthy adults. Trial participant PBMC samples were collected at day 0 and day 28 after the second dose for TCRbeta chain sequencing. As for this clone: Its antigen is not yet known. Base qualities are not recorded, but no much larger clone differs from it by a single base.

The CDR3 regions of human TCRbeta chains were subjected to immunosequencing. As for the authors' bioinformatics: Repertoire TCRs were checked for matches against a reference library of SARS-CoV-2-specific TCRs that had been generated using the MIRA antigen-specificity platform. Breadth was defined as the fraction of unique TCRs that were SARS-CoV-2-associated, and depth was defined as the fraction of total T cells that were SARS-CoV-2-associated. Each spike-specific TCR was assigned to its reactive spike region and to a CD4 or CD8 class using the MIRA data. Log10-transformed breadth and depth values were compared by one-way ANOVA with Sidak's multiple comparisons tests. Held by TCRdb, this immuneACCESS table contains in-frame sequences only and omits some clones. Under half of the omission traces to an unresolved V gene where checked; the cause of the rest is unknown. The V and J calls and the clone size are those of that table, but D and trimming were determined from the DNA. The table for this sample lists 74,000 or so clones; under 90% of them were counted only once. Roughly 20% of the sample is held by the ten biggest clonotypes.

The investigation overall reported the following: Because no day 14 peak-response samples were available, the repertoires could be characterized only after the peak T cell response. Conclusions about previously exposed vaccinees are limited, since just five to seven AZD1222 recipients were seropositive for SARS-CoV-2 at baseline. Nearly half of unique spike-specific TCRs reportedly recognized epitopes outside regions mutated in the B.1.351 and B.1.1.7 variants. In the small 56-69-year group, the increase in depth fell short of significance, most likely because of low power. Most participants were white British and females outnumbered males, and the authors suggested that clonal diversity may have been underestimated. The whole spike protein was spanned by vaccine-associated CD4 TCRs, and dominant responses were seen in regions 160-218 and 743-854. After two AZD1222 doses, both the breadth and the depth of spike-specific TCRs were significantly higher than at day 0 and than in MenACWY recipients.

Measured from the cysteine to the phenylalanine, the CDR3 is 11 residues long. This entry keeps only the CDR3 DNA: 33 bases, framed from base 1. The junction carries 9 bases between V and J, which are trimmed by 8 bases and 5 bases respectively. According to the germline V gene (reference sequence), CDR1 reads LNHDA and CDR2 reads SQIVND. This receptor was identified in an adult in good health. This specimen consisted of peripheral blood, obtained on day 0 of AZD1222 vaccination. The rearranged segments are TRBV19 and TRBJ2-5, and the D gene may be TRBD2, 5 bases matching. The DNA sequence is given as TGTGCCAGTTCCCAGCGGGAGACCCAGTACTTC. This translates into CASSQRETQYF.